A single sample gave rise to the 9 T cell receptor beta chains below, sequenced in a study of blood T cell repertoires in COVID-19. Profiled with immunoSEQ multiplex PCR; TCRdb holds only in-frame clones, not every one. The sample lists around 200,000 clones, roughly 83% occurring once. The specimen sequenced was PBMCs or T cells enriched from blood (not recorded which). The origin of the receptors is a man between 35 and 55 years old with acute COVID-19.

The V gene is TRBV5-1, the J gene TRBJ2-7, with a tentative D call TRBD1 (6 bases). V was clipped by 0 bases and J by 2 bases, with 9 bases between them. Germline V gene lookup returns CDR1 SGHRS and CDR2 YFSETQ. The CDR3 sequence is 14 residues long. The CDR3 nucleotides read TGCGCCAGCAGCTTGGGGGACATTACCTACGAGCAGTACTTC. It specifies CASSLGDITYEQYF. Full variable domain (remainder filled in from reference TRBV5-1 and TRBJ2-7): KAGVTQTPRYLIKTRGQQVTLSCSPISGHRSVSWYQQTPGQGLQFLFEYFSETQRNKGNFPGRFSGRQFSNSRSEMNVSTLELGDSALYLCASSLGDITYEQYFGPGTRLTVT.

This sequence joins TRBV21-1 and TRBJ2-2; whether TRBD2, the table's D call, matches the DNA was not checked. TRBV21-1 is deemed a pseudogene. The CDR3 loop spans 18 amino acids. The CDR3 DNA is TGTGCCAGCAGCACCCCCTACAGCGGGAGGAGTGACACCGGGGAGCTGTTTTTT. Its translation: CASSTPYSGRSDTGELFF.

This clone was recorded once. The rearrangement uses TRBV27 and TRBJ2-1, with TRBD2 as a possible D gene (6 bases). Trimming cost V 4 bases and J 6 bases, with 16 bases left between them. The CDR3 extends over 15 amino acids. CDR1 and CDR2 from the germline V gene are MNHEY and SMNVEV (reference sequence). CDR3 residues: CASSWGLPHSNEQFF. CDR3 bases: TGTGCCAGCAGTTGGGGACTCCCTCATTCCAATGAGCAGTTCTTC.

The rearrangement joins TRBV9 to TRBJ2-7, with unresolved D. CDR3 length: 14 residues. Trimming shortened V by 1 base and J by 4 bases, and 12 bases separated the two germline ends. Germline lookup yields CDR1 SGDLS and CDR2 YYNGEE. The CDR3 DNA sequence: TGTGCCAGCAGCGTATTACAATCGGGTTACGAGCAGTACTTC. It specifies CASSVLQSGYEQYF.

The chain has TRBV9 and TRBJ2-7; TRBD1 aligns across 10 bases. The CDR3 is made up of 14 amino acids. Trimming removed 4 bases from V and 7 bases from J; junction bases left unmatched: 8. CDR1 is SGDLS, CDR2 YYNGEE, per germline. The CDR3 region has the DNA TGTGCCAGCAGCCCACCAGACAGGGGGCGTGAGCAGTACTTC. It translates to CASSPPDRGREQYF.

The chain couples TRBV11-2 to TRBJ2-1; 7 bases map to TRBD2. Germline CDR1 reads SGHAT; CDR2 reads FQNNGV. The CDR3 runs 14 residues. J lost 7 bases, V lost 6 bases, and 9 bases had no gene match. The chain's CDR3 is CASSFIRRENEQFF. The CDR3 region has the DNA TGTGCCAGCAGTTTTATCAGGCGGGAGAATGAGCAGTTCTTC.

This clone was seen a handful of times. The chain carries TRBV19 and TRBJ1-6; 8 bases match TRBD1. J gave up 8 bases and V 5 bases, and 8 bases lay outside the gene matches. Per germline, CDR1 LNHDA and CDR2 SQIVND (reference sequence). This CDR3 comprises 15 residues. CDR3: CASSGTGAADSPLHF. Written as DNA, the CDR3 is TGTGCCAGTAGTGGGACAGGTGCCGCGGATTCACCCCTCCACTTT. The entire variable domain, with the rest obtained from reference TRBV19 and TRBJ1-6, is as follows: DGGITQSPKYLFRKEGQNVTLSCEQNLNHDAMYWYRQDPGQGLRLIYYSQIVNDFQKGDIAEGYSVSREKKESFPLTVTSAQKNPTAFYLCASSGTGAADSPLHFGNGTRLTVT.

This sequence joins TRBV5-1 and TRBJ2-2, with D possibly matching TRBD2 (5 bases). The CDR3 contains 15 residues. The germline V gene has CDR1 SGHRS and CDR2 YFSETQ. V was trimmed by 4 bases and J by 3 bases, leaving 13 bases between them. CDR3 amino acids: CASSAGVAHTGELFF. CDR3 DNA sequence: TGCGCCAGCAGCGCGGGTGTGGCACACACCGGGGAGCTGTTTTTT.

This clone was recorded once. The V and J genes are TRBV20-1 and TRBJ2-7; the match to TRBD2 covers 8 bases. The CDR3 loop spans 18 amino acids. Germline values: CDR1 DFQATT, CDR2 SNEGSKA (reference sequence). J lost 6 bases, V lost 3 bases, and 22 bases had no gene match. CDR3 sequence: CSASLKAGASFVFSEQYF. The CDR3 nucleotides are TGCAGTGCTAGTTTAAAAGCGGGGGCTTCCTTCGTTTTTTCCGAGCAGTACTTC.